The clone carrying this T cell receptor beta chain was detected many times. Antigen specificity is unknown. Unique molecular identifiers were incorporated during preparation of the TCRbeta library. Via MiXCR, TCRdb re-called the PCR reads, giving one row per CDR3 protein. Among around 700,000 distinct CDR3 sequences, 13% were seen once, and the ten largest hold 0.79%. Trimming took 3 bases from V and 2 from J; bases not matched to a gene: 2. The CDR3 extends over 14 amino acids. The V gene's germline CDR1 is ENHRY and CDR2 SYGVKD. The entry originates in a study of T-cell reconstitution after alpha-beta-depleted transplantation in children. Regarding the study as a whole: Several hundred graft clones that had expanded were reportedly the source of alpha-beta T cells about two months after transplant.

Sequencing was performed on PBMCs, taken before TCRalphabeta/CD19-depleted stem cell transplant. The clonotype originates from a girl between 2 and 10 years old with congenital amegakaryocytic thrombocytopenia, due to receive a stem cell transplant. V usage is TRBV10-3 and J usage is TRBJ2-3; 7 positions agree with TRBD2. The CDR3 DNA is TGTGCCATCAGTGAAGCGGGAAACACAGATACGCAGTATTTT. Amino acids: CAISEAGNTDTQYF.